This section outlines one T cell receptor (beta chain) sequence together with its context. These data are taken from a study of blood T cell repertoires in COVID-19. Per the original data handling: How many nucleated cells were present was estimated from reference gene primer amplification. Profiling relied on immunoSEQ multiplex PCR, and the TCRdb table lists in-frame clones only, not all of them. That table furnishes V, J and clone size, whereas the DNA furnished D and trimming. Among 30,000 to 35,000 clones listed, 85% were seen once. After removal of 6 bases from V and 4 bases from J, the junction contained 7 bases not matched to a gene. Germline CDR1 is SQVTM and CDR2 is ANQGSEA. This CDR3 is 15 amino acids long.

The rearrangement uses TRBV29-1 and TRBJ1-6; 9 bases are a match to TRBD1. The sequenced sample consisted of peripheral blood. This clonotype was obtained from a human donor with acute or convalescent COVID-19. The donor label of this sample is uncertain. The CDR3 nucleotides read TGCAGCGTAAGAGAACAGGGGGCATATAATTCACCCCTCCACTTT. It specifies CSVREQGAYNSPLHF.